One sample yielded the 10 T cell receptor beta chains listed below, sequenced in a study of cytomegalovirus exposure and HLA in healthy donors. Both 60 Vbeta primers and 13 Jbeta primers went into the PCR. The method was immunoSEQ multiplex PCR; TCRdb's version includes in-frame clones alone and lacks a portion of them. The sample has about 140,000 clones, and its top ten clones hold about 2.5%. Sequencing used PBMCs. These receptor sequences come from a man in his forties in good health and CMV-seronegative.

The V and J genes are TRBV5-1 and TRBJ2-3; TRBD1 matches at 8 bases. V gave up 1 base and J gave up 3 bases; unmatched junction bases: 1. The CDR3 has 14 amino acids. Germline V CDR1 and CDR2: SGHRS, YFSETQ. This chain's CDR3 is CASSLQGATDTQYF. CDR3 nucleotide sequence: TGCGCCAGCAGCTTGCAGGGGGCAACAGATACGCAGTATTTT.

The CDR3 protein is CAISESGTGGVYGYTF. The CDR3 region has the DNA TGTGCCATCAGTGAGTCGGGGACAGGGGGCGTCTATGGCTACACCTTC. The rearrangement joins TRBV10-3 to TRBJ1-2, with 12 bases lining up with TRBD1. CDR1 ENHRY and CDR2 SYGVKD come from the germline V gene. V lost 0 bases to trimming and J lost 4 bases; unmatched junction nucleotides: 3. The CDR3 spans 16 residues.

CDR3 amino acids: CASSPRQGATYEQYF. CDR3 in DNA: TGTGCCAGCAGCCCCCGACAGGGGGCGACCTACGAGCAGTACTTC. The chain has TRBV7-2 and TRBJ2-7; 10 bases map to TRBD1. V lost 5 bases, J lost 2 bases, and 6 bases stayed unmatched. In germline, CDR1 is SGHTA, CDR2 FQGNSA. This CDR3 region has 15 residues.

The gene calls are TRBV25-1 and TRBJ2-2, with 8 bases that match TRBD1. After removal of 6 bases from V and 0 bases from J, the junction contained 6 bases not matched to a gene. The CDR3 has 16 amino acids. CDR1 and CDR2 (germline): MGHDK, SYGVNS. The CDR3 reads CASSNRDRSNTGELFF. The CDR3 nucleotides read TGTGCCAGCAGCAACCGGGACAGGTCGAACACCGGGGAGCTGTTTTTT.

The V and J genes are TRBV7-2 and TRBJ1-2; TRBD1 aligns across 7 bases. Trimming cost V 0 bases and J 4 bases; bases outside gene matches: 2. Per the germline V gene, CDR1 is SGHTA and CDR2 is FQGNSA. The CDR3 totals 14 residues. CDR3 in amino acids: CASSLADRAYGYTF. For the CDR3, the DNA is TGTGCCAGCAGCTTAGCCGACAGGGCCTATGGCTACACCTTC.

The rearrangement uses TRBV6-1 and TRBJ1-5; 7 bases agree with TRBD1. V shed 5 bases, J shed 2 bases, and the junction held 6 bases outside the gene matches. CDR1 and CDR2 from the germline V gene are MNHNS and SASEGT. The CDR3 length is 15 residues. CDR3 sequence reads: CASSIDRAGNQPQHF. The CDR3 DNA sequence: TGTGCCAGCAGTATAGACAGGGCCGGCAATCAGCCCCAGCATTTT.

The chain carries TRBV27 and TRBJ2-5; 7 nucleotides agree with TRBD1. The V gene end was trimmed by 4 bases and the J gene end by 7 bases; junction bases not matched to a gene: 9. Germline V CDR1 and CDR2: MNHEY, SMNVEV (reference sequence). CDR3 length equals 14 residues. CDR3 bases: TGTGCCAGCAGTTCTCTAGGACAGGTCGGGACCCAGTACTTC. Its translation is CASSSLGQVGTQYF.

The chain links TRBV7-9 to TRBJ1-5, with D tentatively TRBD1 (6 bases). Germline loops: CDR1 SEHNR, CDR2 FQNEAQ (reference sequence). V gave up 0 bases and J gave up 7 bases, with 16 bases separating them. The CDR3 is made up of 16 amino acids. CDR3 residues: CASSLAATGAGQPQHF. In nucleotides, the CDR3 is TGTGCCAGCAGCTTAGCTGCGACAGGCGCAGGGCAGCCCCAGCATTTT.

The J gene is TRBJ1-5, the V gene TRBV7-2; D is undetermined. The CDR3 length is 15 residues. CDR1 and CDR2 (germline): SGHTA, FQGNSA. The V end lost 1 base, the J end lost 1 base, and 8 bases lay between the germline ends. CDR3 region: CASSLDGGSNQPQHF. The CDR3 DNA reads as TGTGCCAGCAGCTTAGACGGAGGGAGCAATCAGCCCCAGCATTTT.

The V gene is TRBV28, the J gene TRBJ1-5, with 10 bases fitting TRBD1. The CDR3 length is 15 residues. Germline lookup yields CDR1 MDHEN and CDR2 SYDVKM. V dropped 3 bases and J dropped 7; count of bases not matched to a gene: 6. CDR3 coding DNA: TGTGCCAGCAGTTTCAAGGACAGGGGGTGGCAGCCCCAGCATTTT. This translates into CASSFKDRGWQPQHF.